The 8 T cell receptor beta chains in this list originate from one sample, sequenced in a study of CD8 T cell repertoires and HIV-1 epitope variants. The protocol was immunoSEQ multiplex PCR, while the TCRdb copy is restricted to in-frame clones and leaves out a portion. The data hold 4,500 to 6,500 clones, with about 65% observed a single time. Which antigens these TCRs recognize remains unknown. Material: cultured CD8+ T cells derived from PBMCs. The receptors derive from a male donor with HIV.

This clone was counted only a few times. This chain uses TRBV4-1 with TRBJ2-7; TRBD2 matches 8 bases. Trimming took 1 base from V and 5 from J; bases not matched to a gene: 1. The CDR3 runs 13 residues. CDR1 and CDR2 from the germline V gene are MGHRA and YSYEKL. CDR3 protein: CASSQGTSNEQYF. The CDR3 DNA follows: TGCGCCAGCAGCCAAGGGACTAGCAACGAGCAGTACTTC.

The chain has TRBV2 and TRBJ2-1; TRBD2 matches 7 bases. This CDR3 contains 14 residues. Per germline, CDR1 SNHLY and CDR2 FYNNEI. V shed 2 bases and J 6 bases; nucleotides not matched to a gene: 4. The DNA of the CDR3 is TGTGCCAGCAGTGAATTGGGAGGGCCCAATGAGCAGTTCTTC. Amino acids: CASSELGGPNEQFF.

V usage is TRBV11-2 and J usage is TRBJ2-5; D possibly corresponds to TRBD1 (7 bases). V was cut by 5 bases and J by 5 bases, with 24 bases left in between. Germline CDR1 is SGHAT and CDR2 is FQNNGV. This CDR3 is 17 amino acids long. CDR3 amino acids: CASSPQEGAGGGETQYF. Here the CDR3 DNA reads TGTGCCAGCAGCCCACAGGAGGGGGCAGGAGGTGGGGAGACCCAGTACTTC. Drawing the rest from reference TRBV11-2 and TRBJ2-5, the complete variable domain is EAGVAQSPRYKIIEKRQSVAFWCNPISGHATLYWYQQILGQGPKLLIQFQNNGVVDDSQLPKDRFSAERLKGVDSTLKIQPAKLEDSAVYLCASSPQEGAGGGETQYFGPGTRLLVL.

The CDR3 reads CASSQDPRVNYGYTF. The CDR3 DNA reads TGCGCCAGCAGCCAAGATCCCCGGGTTAACTATGGCTACACCTTC. The V and J genes are TRBV4-3 and TRBJ1-2; D is unresolved. Germline V gene sequence: CDR1 LGHNA, CDR2 YSLEER. Trimming removed 0 bases from V and 1 base from J, with 9 bases in between. The CDR3 contains 15 residues.

This clone came up a few times. The V and J genes are TRBV4-1 and TRBJ2-7, with 7 nucleotides matching TRBD1. In germline, CDR1 is MGHRA, CDR2 YSYEKL. The CDR3 has 14 residues. The V and J ends lost 1 base and 3 bases, in that order; junction bases with no gene match: 3. Here the CDR3 DNA reads TGCGCCAGCAGCCAAGGAGCAGGGGGCTACGAGCAGTACTTC. Translating gives CASSQGAGGYEQYF.

In this sample, this clone turned up once. The rearrangement links TRBV4-3 to TRBJ1-4, with TRBD1 as a possible D gene (5 bases). The V end lost 0 bases, the J end lost 8 bases, and 13 bases lay between the germline ends. CDR3 size: 15 residues. CDR1 is LGHNA and CDR2 is YSLEER in the germline V gene. In DNA, the CDR3 is TGCGCCAGCAGCCAAGATGGAGGGGAAGAAGAAAAACTGTTTTTT. It encodes CASSQDGGEEEKLFF.

This clone was detected only a few times. CDR3 nucleotides: TGTGCCAGCAGTCTTCAGGGGAGCTCCTATAATTCACCCCTCCACTTT. Protein product: CASSLQGSSYNSPLHF. The V call is TRBV6-6, the J call TRBJ1-6; TRBD1 is a possible D gene (6 bases). The CDR3 length is 16 residues. Germline CDR1 MNHNY, CDR2 SVGAGI (reference sequence). V shed 5 bases and J shed 0 bases, with 11 bases lying between them.

The CDR3 spells CASSEVGANYEQYF. Here the CDR3 DNA reads TGTGCCAGCAGTGAAGTAGGGGCGAATTACGAGCAGTACTTC. The chain has TRBV6-1 and TRBJ2-7; a possible D gene is TRBD1 (5 bases). Germline V gene lookup returns CDR1 MNHNS and CDR2 SASEGT. CDR3 length equals 14 residues. V was trimmed by 1 base and J by 4 bases, leaving 11 bases between them.